This T cell receptor (beta chain) was sequenced in a study of T-cell reconstitution after alpha-beta-depleted transplantation in children. Broader study findings: Diversity and T-cell counts at one year after transplant derived mostly from new T cells.

Unique molecular identifiers were incorporated into the prepared TCRbeta library. Using its own MiXCR run on the PCR reads, TCRdb lists one record per CDR3 protein. The sample has roughly 200,000 distinct CDR3 sequences, approximately 8.4% seen once; the top ten hold under 40%. Germline V gives CDR1 ENHRY, CDR2 SYGVKD. The CDR3 has 14 amino acids. The ends were cut back, 10 bases at V and 3 bases at J, with 17 bases in the middle. This clonotype was recorded many times. Its antigen remains unknown. The chain combines TRBV10-3 with TRBJ2-3; D not resolved. The TCR was taken from a male patient aged 2-10 years who had a stem cell transplant for acute myeloid leukemia, so the T cells may come from the graft donor. This specimen was PBMCs, mostly from graft donor cells, taken 360 days after TCRalphabeta/CD19-depleted stem cell transplant. The CDR3 loop is CASRIGSLTDTQYF. For the CDR3, the DNA is TGTGCCAGTCGTATCGGGTCTTTGACAGATACGCAGTATTTT.